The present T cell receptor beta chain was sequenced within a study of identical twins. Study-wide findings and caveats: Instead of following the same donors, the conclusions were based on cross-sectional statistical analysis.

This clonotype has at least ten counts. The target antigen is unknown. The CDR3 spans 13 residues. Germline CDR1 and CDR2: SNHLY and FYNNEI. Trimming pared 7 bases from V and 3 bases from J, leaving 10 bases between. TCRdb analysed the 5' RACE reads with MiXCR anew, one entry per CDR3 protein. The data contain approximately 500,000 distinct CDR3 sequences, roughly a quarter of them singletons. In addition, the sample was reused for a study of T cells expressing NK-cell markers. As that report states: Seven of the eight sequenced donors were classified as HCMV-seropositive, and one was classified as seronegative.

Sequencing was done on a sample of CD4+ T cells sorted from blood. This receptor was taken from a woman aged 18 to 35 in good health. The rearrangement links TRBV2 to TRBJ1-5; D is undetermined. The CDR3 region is CASKTEHNQPQHF. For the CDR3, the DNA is TGTGCCAGCAAGACCGAACACAATCAGCCCCAGCATTTT.